One sample yielded the 8 T cell receptor beta chains listed below, sequenced in a study of cytomegalovirus exposure and HLA in healthy donors. Amplification used 60 Vbeta primers and 13 Jbeta primers. The protocol was immunoSEQ multiplex PCR, while the TCRdb copy is restricted to in-frame clones and leaves out a portion. The sample includes roughly 120,000 clones, roughly 80% seen only once; the top ten take around 8%. The source material was PBMCs. All receptors come from a female donor in good health and CMV-seropositive.

This rearrangement joins TRBV6-6 to TRBJ2-7, with D perhaps TRBD1 (6 bases). With 5 bases removed from V and 3 bases from J, the gap between germline ends came to 20 bases. The CDR3 has 16 residues. The germline gives CDR1 MNHNY, CDR2 SVGAGI (reference sequence). The chain's CDR3 is CASSGYGTGTNYEQYF. CDR3 bases: TGTGCCAGCAGTGGGTATGGAACCGGGACAAACTACGAGCAGTACTTC.

This chain joins TRBV27 and TRBJ1-2, with D unresolved. Germline CDR1 and CDR2: MNHEY and SMNVEV (reference sequence). CDR3 size: 13 residues. V dropped 4 bases and J dropped 4 bases, with 10 bases sitting between them. The chain's CDR3 is CASSYSRGYGYTF. For the CDR3, the DNA is TGTGCCAGCAGTTATTCCCGCGGCTATGGCTACACCTTC.

The chain uses TRBV2 and TRBJ1-1; 7 nucleotides align to TRBD1. The CDR3 runs to 14 residues. Per the germline V gene, CDR1 is SNHLY and CDR2 is FYNNEI. The trim removed 6 bases at V and 5 bases at J, leaving 9 bases unmatched. The CDR3 region is CASRAGTARTEAFF. DNA of the CDR3: TGTGCCAGCAGGGCCGGGACAGCGAGGACTGAAGCTTTCTTT.

This chain uses TRBV5-1 with TRBJ1-1; 7 bases align to TRBD1. This CDR3 is built from 17 residues. Per germline, CDR1 SGHRS and CDR2 YFSETQ. V trimming: 0 bases; J trimming: 1 base; junction bases outside the gene matches: 9. CDR3 DNA: TGCGCCAGCAGCTTGGCGCCAGGGGGTGGTTGGAACACTGAAGCTTTCTTT. As protein: CASSLAPGGGWNTEAFF.

V and J are TRBV5-4 and TRBJ2-2; TRBD1 agrees at 8 bases. Germline values: CDR1 SGHNT, CDR2 YYREEE (reference sequence). The CDR3 runs to 16 residues. With 4 bases clipped from V and 4 bases from J, the junction kept 9 bases outside the gene matches. In nucleotides, the CDR3 is TGTGCCAGCAGCCCCGGGACAGGAGCTCGCACCGGGGAGCTGTTTTTT. Translation gives CASSPGTGARTGELFF.

This rearrangement joins TRBV9 to TRBJ2-1, with 9 bases matching TRBD2. The ends lost 4 bases at V and 7 bases at J; junction bases unmatched: 9. The CDR3 is made up of 15 amino acids. CDR1 and CDR2 from the germline V gene are SGDLS and YYNGEE. The CDR3 sequence: CASSPSARGGNEQFF. For the CDR3, the DNA is TGTGCCAGCAGCCCTTCGGCGCGGGGGGGAAATGAGCAGTTCTTC.

This chain connects TRBV6-5 to TRBJ1-1; 10 bases are shared with TRBD1. Trimming cost V 7 bases and J 0 bases; bases outside gene matches: 5. CDR1 is MNHEY, CDR2 SVGAGI, per germline. The CDR3 is made up of 15 amino acids. The CDR3 DNA follows: TGTGCCAGCACCCGGACAGGGGGGATGAACACTGAAGCTTTCTTT. It is translated as CASTRTGGMNTEAFF.

The gene calls are TRBV4-1 and TRBJ1-5, with 8 bases identical to TRBD1. CDR1 is MGHRA, CDR2 YSYEKL, per germline. V lost 2 bases and J lost 4; bases outside the gene matches: 19. This CDR3 region has 20 residues. CDR3 sequence: CASSQPQRTGLQGPNQPQHF. CDR3 coding DNA: TGCGCCAGCAGCCAACCCCAGAGGACAGGGTTACAGGGACCTAATCAGCCCCAGCATTTT.